Listed below are T cell receptor beta chains from one sample, sequenced in a study of regulatory T cells in long-lasting Graves disease. TCRdb processed the multiplex PCR reads anew with MiXCR; each CDR3 protein has one entry. The sample holds about 530,000 distinct CDR3 sequences; 15% to 20% are singletons and the top ten take roughly 25%. In addition, the sample was reused for a study of T cells in Graves' hyperthyroidism and ophthalmopathy.

The input for sequencing was peripheral blood mononuclear cells (PBMCs), taken at new diagnosis, from a patient treated with antithyroid drugs. These receptors came from a woman aged 35-65 years with Graves disease. The CDR3 runs from the conserved cysteine through the conserved F or W. D genes are given only for firm matches. Size values are once, few and many counts, or a class for expanded clones, and some rows have none.

J gene | V gene | D gene | clone size | CDR3 length | CDR3 DNA | CDR3 protein
TRBJ2-1 | TRBV6-1 | TRBD2 | many | 19 | TGTGCCAGCAGCTTGGAGCGTGGTAGCGGGGTCATTACACTTAGTGAGCAGTTCTTC | CASSLERGSGVITLSEQFF
TRBJ2-3 | TRBV12-3/TRBV12-4 | TRBD2 | many | 15 | TGTGCCAGCAGTTTAATCACTAGCGGGTCAGATACGCAGTATTTT | CASSLITSGSDTQYF
TRBJ2-3 | TRBV5-1 | TRBD2 | many | 15 | TGCGCCAGCAGCGATAGGACTAGCGGGGAAGATACGCAGTATTTT | CASSDRTSGEDTQYF
TRBJ1-4 | TRBV7-9 | TRBD1 | . | 14 | TGTGCCAGCAGGACCGGACAGGGAGAGGGAAAACTGTTTTTT | CASRTGQGEGKLFF
TRBJ1-3 | TRBV2 | . | . | 14 | TGTGCCAGCAGTGCTAGGACCTCTGGAAACACCATATATTTT | CASSARTSGNTIYF
TRBJ1-1 | TRBV2 | . | . | 15 | TGTGCCAGCAGCGGGTGGGGGGACCCCACCACTGAAGCTTTCTTT | CASSGWGDPTTEAFF
TRBJ2-1 | TRBV12-5 | TRBD1 | many | 13 | TGTGCTAGTGGCCAATCAGGGGGCGATGAGCAGTTCTTC | CASGQSGGDEQFF
TRBJ1-4 | TRBV2 | TRBD1 | many | 16 | TGTGCCAGCAGCAGACCGGGACAGGGACTGAATGAAAAACTGTTTTTT | CASSRPGQGLNEKLFF
TRBJ1-1 | TRBV5-1 | . | many | 15 | TGCGCCAGCAGCTTGGCCGGGGGGGGGAAGACTGAAGCTTTCTTT | CASSLAGGGKTEAFF
TRBJ2-7 | TRBV7-2 | TRBD2 | many | 16 | TGTGCCAGCAGCCGAAGGTCCCTAGCGGGGGCCTACGAGCAGTACTTC | CASSRRSLAGAYEQYF